Listed below are T cell receptor beta chains from one sample, sequenced in a study of CD8+ T cells in alopecia areata. The repertoire was sequenced with immunoSEQ multiplex PCR; TCRdb's copy has only in-frame clones and lacks some. The table has under 350,000 clones, 58% seen once; the top ten hold under 2%. The starting material was CD4+ T cells sorted from blood, obtained at week 24, from a patient treated with tofacitinib. These receptors all stem from a human donor with alopecia areata. Each CDR3 is given with its conserved first and last residue. The D gene is left open where the match is weak. Only part of the rows carry a size: once, few, many, or a class if the clone is expanded.

j_call v_call clone_size d_call cdr3_nt cdr3_aa
TRBJ1-4 TRBV7-9 - - TGTGCCAGCAGCTGGACCGATGCAACTAATGAAAAACTGTTTTTT CASSWTDATNEKLFF
TRBJ1-1 TRBV30 - - TGTGCCTGGAGTGCGGCGTTTACTGAAGCTTTCTTT CAWSAAFTEAFF
TRBJ2-7 TRBV30 - TRBD1 TGTGCCTGGAGCCCGGGACAGTCCTCCTACGAGCAGTACTTC CAWSPGQSSYEQYF
TRBJ2-7 TRBV4-1 - TRBD1 TGCGCCAGCAGCCAATCCAAGGGACAGGGCTCCTACGAGCAGTACTTC CASSQSKGQGSYEQYF
TRBJ2-1 TRBV9 - TRBD1 TGTGCCAGCAGCGTAGTAACAGGGGGCAATGAGCAGTTCTTC CASSVVTGGNEQFF
TRBJ1-1 TRBV6-1 - - TGTGCCAGCAGTTCGGCGAGCAGGAACACTGAAGCTTTCTTT CASSSASRNTEAFF
TRBJ2-7 TRBV28 few TRBD1 TGTGCCAGCCAGGTTGGGACAGACTATCATGAGCAGTACTTC CASQVGTDYHEQYF
TRBJ2-5 TRBV11-1 few - TGTGCCAGCAGCTTAGGGTTGGGCTCCCAAGAGACCCAGTACTTC CASSLGLGSQETQYF
TRBJ2-1 TRBV5-1 medium-sized TRBD2 TGCGCCAGCAGCCTACAGACTAGCGGCAATGAGCAGTTCTTC CASSLQTSGNEQFF
TRBJ1-2 TRBV7-9 - TRBD1 TGTGCCAGCAGCTTAGCTGTGGGGACAGGAGATGGCTACACCTTC CASSLAVGTGDGYTF
TRBJ2-7 TRBV2 few - TGTGCCAGCAGCCTTGGGACCTACGAGCAGTACTTC CASSLGTYEQYF
TRBJ2-3 TRBV4-2 - - TGTGCCAGCAGCCAAGAACCCCTCAGCACAGATACGCAGTATTTT CASSQEPLSTDTQYF
TRBJ2-5 TRBV10-3 - - TGTGCCTTATCTAGAGACCGCGACCAAGAGACCCAGTACTTC CALSRDRDQETQYF
TRBJ1-1 TRBV27 - TRBD1 TGTGCCAGCAGCCGGACAGGAAACACTGAAGCTTTCTTT CASSRTGNTEAFF
TRBJ2-2 TRBV18 - - TGTGCCAGCTCAACAACAGGGATGGACACCGGGGAGCTGTTTTTT CASSTTGMDTGELFF
TRBJ1-5 TRBV7-2 - - TGTGCCAGCAGCTTAGCTCTGAATCAGCCCCAGCATTTT CASSLALNQPQHF
TRBJ1-2 TRBV9 few - TGTGCCAGCAGCGTAGATCAGGGCACCTATGGCTACACCTTC CASSVDQGTYGYTF
TRBJ2-7 TRBV6-5 - TRBD1 TGTGCCAGCAGTCCGCGGATAAGGGGGCTTGAGCAGTACTTC CASSPRIRGLEQYF
TRBJ2-3 TRBV30 - - TGTGCCTGGAGTGTGGCACAGCGATCTAGCACAGATACGCAGTATTTT CAWSVAQRSSTDTQYF
TRBJ2-7 TRBV27 - - TGTGCCAGCAGTTCGACCTACGAGCAGTACTTC CASSSTYEQYF
TRBJ1-1 TRBV2 - - TGTGCCAGCGGAGAGGACAGGAACACTGAAGCTTTCTTT CASGEDRNTEAFF
TRBJ1-1 TRBV7-2 few - TGTGCCAGCAGCTTAAAGGGCTCGGCGAACACTGAAGCTTTCTTT CASSLKGSANTEAFF
TRBJ2-1 TRBV5-1 - - TGCGCCAGCAGCGTCCTAGGGGCGGGTCCTAATGAGCAGTTCTTC CASSVLGAGPNEQFF
TRBJ1-1 TRBV30 - - TGTGCCTGGCAACTGAACAGGGACACTGAAGCTTTCTTT CAWQLNRDTEAFF
TRBJ2-3 TRBV4-1 - - TGCGCCAGCAGCTCCCCGCCTGAATGGAGCACAGATACGCAGTATTTT CASSSPPEWSTDTQYF